This T cell receptor (beta chain) appears in the sequencing data of a study of human T cells and chemical hapten exposure. Individual cDNA molecules (in the library) carried attached unique molecular identifiers. MiXCR was run by TCRdb on the RACE reads, yielding one entry per CDR3 protein. This table has about 350,000 distinct CDR3 sequences, roughly 6% appearing once. This clonotype was detected ten times or more. After removal of 4 bases from V and 2 bases from J, the junction contained 6 bases not matched to a gene. The CDR3 has 15 amino acids. CDR1 and CDR2 (germline): LNHNV, YYDKDF (reference sequence). The time point: patch test 2, 6 weeks after DPC sensitization. Treatment specified: therapeutic diphenylcyclopropenone sensitization with weekly scalp DPC. Blood collection happened ahead of applying each patch test.

The chain couples TRBV15 to TRBJ2-3, with TRBD2 matching over 7 bases. The TCR comes from a woman aged 18-35 years with alopecia areata. Some clones in this sample may be carry-over from other donors' samples. The sample in question was whole blood, obtained in connection with sensitization to the hapten diphenylcyclopropenone (DPC). This chain's CDR3 is CATSTGLADTDTQYF. The DNA for the CDR3 is TGTGCCACCAGCACCGGGCTAGCGGACACAGATACGCAGTATTTT.